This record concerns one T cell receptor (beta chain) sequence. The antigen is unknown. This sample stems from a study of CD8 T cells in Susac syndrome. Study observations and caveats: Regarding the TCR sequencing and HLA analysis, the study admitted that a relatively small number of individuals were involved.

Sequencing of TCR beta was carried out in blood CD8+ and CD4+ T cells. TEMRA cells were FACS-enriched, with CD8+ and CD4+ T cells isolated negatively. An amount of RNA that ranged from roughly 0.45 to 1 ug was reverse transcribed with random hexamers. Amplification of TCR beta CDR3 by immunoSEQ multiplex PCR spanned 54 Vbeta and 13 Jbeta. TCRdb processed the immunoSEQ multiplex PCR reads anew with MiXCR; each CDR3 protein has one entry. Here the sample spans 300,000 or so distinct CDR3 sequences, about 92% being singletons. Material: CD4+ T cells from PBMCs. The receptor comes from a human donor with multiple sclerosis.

The CDR3 DNA follows: TGTGCCAGCAGTGCCGCGACAGGGAAGGACGAGCAGTACTTC. Translated: CASSAATGKDEQYF. J is TRBJ2-7 and V is TRBV25-1, with TRBD1 matching 7 bases. Germline V gene data show CDR1 as MGHDK and CDR2 as SYGVNS. The ends lost 4 bases at V and 5 bases at J; junction bases unmatched: 8. This CDR3 spans 14 amino acids.